This T cell receptor (beta chain) derives from a study of T cell responses to AZD1222 COVID-19 vaccine. The CDR3 extends over 16 amino acids. V shed 4 bases and J shed 4 bases, with 19 bases lying between them. CDR1 and CDR2 from the germline V gene are SEHNR and FQNEAQ (reference sequence). Study-level points and caveats: Repertoires in all cases were sampled only once the peak T cell response had passed. Just 5 or 6 AZD1222 recipients tested seropositive at baseline. Spike-specific TCR breadth and depth both grew after two AZD1222 doses.

A note on this clone: Its antigen remains unknown.

The table came from immunoSEQ multiplex PCR; TCRdb's copy has only in-frame clones and leaves some out. The sample has some 200,000 clones, approximately 91% seen once. This receptor was obtained from an adult in good health. The source material was peripheral blood, sampled on day 0 of AZD1222 vaccination. This chain connects TRBV7-9 to TRBJ1-1, with D perhaps TRBD1 (5 bases). Written as DNA, the CDR3 is TGTGCCAGCAGCTACGACCCGGGACGGGGGACCACTGAAGCTTTCTTT. Translated, it gives CASSYDPGRGTTEAFF.